These 17 T cell receptor beta chains were all obtained from the same sample, sequenced in a study of PD-1 blockade in classical Hodgkin lymphoma. Time point: newly diagnosed, previously untreated cHL patient sample. Thawed PBMCs were the source of CD4+ T cells, purified by magnetic negative selection. Clones were read by immunoSEQ multiplex PCR, and TCRdb kept only the in-frame ones, dropping some. The table has tens of thousands of clones, 90% to 95% seen once. What was sequenced was CD4+ T cells from blood. The receptor set was obtained from a human donor with classical Hodgkin lymphoma.

The J gene is TRBJ1-1, the V gene TRBV30; unclear D gene. The CDR3 spans 11 residues. Per germline, CDR1 GTSNPN and CDR2 SVGIG (reference sequence). Trimming took 4 bases from V and 1 from J, leaving 4 bases between them. The CDR3 coding sequence is TGTGCCTGGAACAAGAACACTGAAGCTTTCTTT. It yields the protein CAWNKNTEAFF.

This clone appeared a single time. The V call is TRBV5-1, the J call TRBJ2-7; TRBD1 agrees at 7 bases. The V gene end was trimmed by 6 bases and the J gene end by 0 bases; junction bases not matched to a gene: 6. The CDR3 covers 14 residues. From germline, CDR1 is SGHRS and CDR2 YFSETQ. As DNA, the CDR3 is TGCGCCAGCAAAAGGGACAGAACCTCCTACGAGCAGTACTTC. Its translation is CASKRDRTSYEQYF.

The chain couples TRBV6-1 to TRBJ2-6, with D unclear. Germline loops: CDR1 MNHNS, CDR2 SASEGT. The CDR3 has 13 residues. Deletions cut 6 bases from V and 4 bases from J, with 7 bases between. The CDR3 DNA follows: TGTGCCAGCAGGGAACCGGGGGCCAACGTCCTGACTTTC. Encoded protein: CASREPGANVLTF.

This clone occurred once. The chain couples TRBV5-4 to TRBJ2-4, with 7 bases identical to TRBD2. The CDR3 is made up of 14 amino acids. Germline values: CDR1 SGHNT, CDR2 YYREEE (reference sequence). The V segment lost 4 bases and the J segment 5 bases; nucleotides outside the gene matches: 6. CDR3 in amino acids: CASSHWTSQNIQYF. In nucleotides, the CDR3 is TGTGCCAGCAGCCACTGGACTAGTCAAAACATTCAGTACTTC. Full variable domain (outside the CDR3, taken from reference TRBV5-4 and TRBJ2-4): ETGVTQSPTHLIKTRGQQVTLRCSSQSGHNTVSWYQQALGQGPQFIFQYYREEENGRGNFPPRFSGLQFPNYSSELNVNALELDDSALYLCASSHWTSQNIQYFGAGTRLSVL.

The CDR3 DNA follows: TGTGCCAGCAGTGAAAGGCAGGGGGAGGACATTCAGTACTTC. This codes for CASSERQGEDIQYF. V usage is TRBV2 and J usage is TRBJ2-4; D possibly corresponds to TRBD1 (7 bases). CDR3 length: 14 amino acids. Trimming pared 2 bases from V and 8 bases from J, leaving 13 bases between. Germline values: CDR1 SNHLY, CDR2 FYNNEI.

The chain carries TRBV5-1 and TRBJ2-1, with TRBD2 identical over 11 bases. Germline assignment: CDR1 SGHRS and CDR2 YFSETQ. The CDR3 is 15 amino acids. Trimming cost V 4 bases and J 3 bases; bases outside gene matches: 3. CDR3 protein: CASSTGLADYNEQFF. DNA of the CDR3: TGCGCCAGCAGCACGGGACTAGCGGACTACAATGAGCAGTTCTTC.

The chain uses TRBV4-1 and TRBJ2-1; 9 bases are shared with TRBD1. The CDR3 spans 15 residues. Germline CDR1 MGHRA, CDR2 YSYEKL. After removal of 4 bases from V and 7 bases from J, the junction contained 8 bases not matched to a gene. As DNA, the CDR3 is TGCGCCAGCAGCCGGGGGACAGGGAGCGGGAATGAGCAGTTCTTC. It codes for CASSRGTGSGNEQFF.

This clone has only one observation. The chain combines TRBV19 with TRBJ2-1; D possibly uses TRBD1 or TRBD2 (5 bases each). Deletions cut 2 bases from V and 5 bases from J, with 7 bases between. Germline values: CDR1 LNHDA, CDR2 SQIVND (reference sequence). This CDR3 contains 13 residues. The CDR3 bases are TGTGCCAGTAGTATATTGGGACACAATGAGCAGTTCTTC. It encodes CASSILGHNEQFF.

The gene calls are TRBV15 and TRBJ2-7, with 7 bases lining up with TRBD1. Germline CDR1 and CDR2: LNHNV and YYDKDF (reference sequence). V lost 5 bases, J lost 1 base, and 5 bases stayed unmatched. This CDR3 is 14 amino acids long. The CDR3 DNA reads TGTGCCACCAGCCGCCGGGACAGATCCTACGAGCAGTACTTC. Translated, it gives CATSRRDRSYEQYF.

V usage is TRBV2 and J usage is TRBJ1-1, with D unclear. Germline V gene sequence: CDR1 SNHLY, CDR2 FYNNEI. The CDR3 runs 13 residues. Deletions cut 4 bases from V and 4 bases from J, with 10 bases between. The CDR3 here is CASSGGMSTEAFF. The CDR3 nucleotides are TGTGCCAGCAGTGGCGGAATGAGCACTGAAGCTTTCTTT. Drawing the rest from reference TRBV2 and TRBJ1-1, the complete variable domain is EPEVTQTPSHQVTQMGQEVILRCVPISNHLYFYWYRQILGQKVEFLVSFYNNEISEKSEIFDDQFSVERPDGSNFTLKIRSTKLEDSAMYFCASSGGMSTEAFFGQGTRLTVV.

V usage is TRBV18 and J usage is TRBJ2-3, with TRBD1 matching 10 bases. Germline V lookup: CDR1 KGHSH, CDR2 LQKENI. The CDR3 has 16 amino acids. The V and J ends lost 6 bases and 3 bases, in that order; junction bases with no gene match: 9. CDR3 residues: CASSAIPGQGTDTQYF. The CDR3 coding sequence is TGTGCCAGCTCGGCGATCCCGGGACAGGGGACAGATACGCAGTATTTT.

The chain employs TRBV28 and TRBJ1-1; possible D gene TRBD1, 6 bases. The V gene's germline CDR1 is MDHEN and CDR2 SYDVKM. The ends were cut back, 0 bases at V and 1 base at J, with 12 bases in the middle. The CDR3 contains 16 residues. DNA of the CDR3: TGTGCCAGCAGTTTATGGCCCGGGGGCTGGAACACTGAAGCTTTCTTT. Protein sequence: CASSLWPGGWNTEAFF. The complete variable domain, with remaining parts taken from reference TRBV28 and TRBJ1-1, reads DVKVTQSSRYLVKRTGEKVFLECVQDMDHENMFWYRQDPGLGLRLIYFSYDVKMKEKGDIPEGYSVSREKKERFSLILESASTNQTSMYLCASSLWPGGWNTEAFFGQGTRLTVV.

The chain links TRBV9 to TRBJ2-1; D gene ambiguous. V was trimmed by 4 bases and J by 8 bases, leaving 10 bases between them. Germline CDR1 reads SGDLS; CDR2 reads YYNGEE. This CDR3 has 12 residues. The CDR3 region is CASSRLRDEQFF. The CDR3, as DNA: TGTGCCAGCAGCCGTCTACGCGATGAGCAGTTCTTC.

The V and J genes are TRBV5-5 and TRBJ1-6; D is undetermined. Germline V gives CDR1 SGHKS, CDR2 YYEKEE (reference sequence). The CDR3 contains 15 residues. Trimming removed 0 bases at V and 14 bases at J, with 18 bases between. CDR3 protein: CASSLASTSRLSLHF. The CDR3 coding sequence is TGTGCCAGCAGCTTGGCGAGTACTTCTAGGTTATCCCTCCACTTT.

V gene TRBV6-1 combines with J gene TRBJ2-1; 9 nucleotides agree with TRBD2. With 4 bases clipped from V and 6 bases from J, the junction kept 16 bases outside the gene matches. In germline, CDR1 is MNHNS, CDR2 SASEGT. CDR3 length: 18 amino acids. This chain's CDR3 is CASSAFVRLAGVSNEQFF. The DNA of the CDR3 is TGTGCCAGCAGTGCATTCGTACGCTTAGCGGGAGTGTCCAATGAGCAGTTCTTC.

This clone showed up just once. This chain connects TRBV29-1 to TRBJ1-1, with TRBD1 matching 8 bases. V dropped 6 bases and J dropped 3; count of bases not matched to a gene: 9. Germline loops: CDR1 SQVTM, CDR2 ANQGSEA. This CDR3 has 14 amino acids. The CDR3 nucleotides read TGCAGCGTCACATGGCAGGGGGCGGACACTGAAGCTTTCTTT. This gives the protein CSVTWQGADTEAFF.

The genes are TRBV11-2 and TRBJ1-1; D is unclear. This CDR3 is built from 12 residues. Germline V gene sequence: CDR1 SGHAT, CDR2 FQNNGV. V was trimmed by 5 bases and J by 9 bases, leaving 13 bases between them. The CDR3 reads CASSTERRQAFF. In DNA, the CDR3 is TGTGCCAGCAGCACGGAGAGGAGGCAAGCTTTCTTT.